This T cell receptor (beta chain) is drawn from a study of T cell responses to AZD1222 COVID-19 vaccine. Study summary: Second-dose recipients at about 4 or about 12 weeks were treated as one pooled group. Study-level findings and limits: Increased Spike-specific TCR breadth and depth were observed after two AZD1222 doses.

Per the germline V gene, CDR1 is LNHDA and CDR2 is SQIVND (reference sequence). This CDR3 has 13 amino acids. V was shortened by 6 bases and J by 8 bases, with 13 bases between the two germline ends. This clone was recorded only once. Its antigen is still unknown. Sequenced by immunoSEQ multiplex PCR; TCRdb stores in-frame clones only, minus some. In the table there are 120,000 to 150,000 clones, about 92% of which are singletons. Sequencing was performed on peripheral blood, taken on day 0 of AZD1222 vaccination. The chain is built from TRBV19 and TRBJ1-4, with D perhaps matching TRBD1 (6 bases). This sequence was found in an adult in good health. This CDR3 is CASSPQGPEKLFF. The DNA of the CDR3 is TGTGCCAGTAGCCCACAGGGCCCCGAAAAACTGTTTTTT.